The rows below give T cell receptor beta chains drawn from one sample of a study of blood T cells in healthy people across ages. TCRdb reanalysed the 5' RACE reads using MiXCR and keeps one entry per CDR3 protein. The top ten hold approximately 4% of the sample, which has nearly 800,000 distinct CDR3 sequences, approximately 25% seen once. The sample also formed part of further work on T cells of mothers and their children.

Sequenced sample: blood. The receptors derive from a boy younger than 18 in good health. CDR3s include the opening cysteine and the closing phenylalanine or tryptophan. The order of the fields is V gene, D gene, J gene, clone size, CDR3 protein, CDR3 DNA. A D gene is named only where the DNA matches it firmly. Clone size is given for some rows only: seen once, a few or many times, or a class if the clone is expanded.

TRBV15	-	TRBJ2-1	few	CATSRGGTAGYNEQFF	TGTGCCACCAGCAGAGGCGGGACAGCGGGGTACAATGAGCAGTTCTTC
TRBV11-1	-	TRBJ2-1	many	CASSLVPLSAYNEQFF	TGTGCCAGCAGTCTCGTTCCGCTCTCGGCCTACAATGAGCAGTTCTTC
TRBV10-3	TRBD1	TRBJ2-7	-	CAISDPIGDRGFHEQYF	TGTGCCATCAGTGACCCTATCGGGGACAGGGGTTTCCACGAGCAGTACTTC
TRBV20-1	TRBD2	TRBJ2-1	-	CSARESGRRYNEQFF	TGCAGTGCTAGGGAGAGCGGGAGGCGGTACAATGAGCAGTTCTTC
TRBV28	-	TRBJ2-5	-	CASSPRCQETQYF	TGTGCCAGCAGTCCGCGCTGCCAAGAGACCCAGTACTTC
TRBV28	TRBD1	TRBJ2-5	few	CASSPRGRGLSEQYF	TGTGCCAGCAGTCCAAGAGGCAGGGGGCTTAGTGAGCAGTACTTC
TRBV28	TRBD2	TRBJ2-3	-	CSSGSPTDTQYF	TGTTCTAGCGGGAGTCCCACAGATACGCAGTATTTT
TRBV2	-	TRBJ2-7	-	CASKGGLDYEQYF	TGTGCCAGCAAAGGGGGATTAGATTACGAGCAGTACTTC
TRBV29-1	-	TRBJ1-1	-	CSVEGVSPEAFF	TGCAGCGTTGAAGGGGTTTCGCCTGAAGCTTTCTTT
TRBV2	TRBD1	TRBJ1-5	-	CASSKQGASNQPQHF	TGTGCCAGCAGTAAACAGGGGGCGAGCAATCAGCCCCAGCATTTT
TRBV7-9	-	TRBJ1-4	-	CASSLNRAEKLFF	TGTGCCAGCAGCTTAAACAGGGCTGAAAAACTGTTTTTT
TRBV27	-	TRBJ2-1	-	CASSLSGVYNEQFF	TGTGCCAGCAGTTTATCGGGAGTGTACAATGAGCAGTTCTTC
TRBV5-4	TRBD1	TRBJ2-1	few	CASSQGWTGGNNEQFF	TGTGCCAGCAGCCAGGGATGGACAGGGGGCAATAATGAGCAGTTCTTC
TRBV6-2/TRBV6-3	-	TRBJ2-7	-	CASSRPGRLDQYF	TGTGCCAGCAGTCGCCCGGGACGGCTGGACCAGTACTTC
TRBV6-6	TRBD2	TRBJ2-3	few	CASRTGGSTDTQYF	TGTGCCAGCAGAACGGGGGGAAGCACAGATACGCAGTATTTT
TRBV3-1	-	TRBJ2-1	-	CASSQSIYYNEQFF	TGTGCCAGCAGCCAATCGATATATTACAATGAGCAGTTCTTC
TRBV6-1	TRBD1	TRBJ2-1	few	CASSVGTDLNEQFF	TGTGCCAGCAGCGTCGGGACAGATCTTAATGAGCAGTTCTTC